A selection of T cell receptor beta chains follows, all from one sample in a study of cytomegalovirus exposure and HLA in healthy donors. Here immunoSEQ multiplex PCR was the method, and the copy in TCRdb shows in-frame clones only, minus some. The repertoire includes some 150,000 clones, around 82% of them detected once, and 1.5% sits in the top ten. Sequencing was done on a sample of PBMCs. These receptors were collected from a male donor in good health and CMV-seronegative. The CDR3 runs from the conserved cysteine through the conserved F or W. A D gene is named only where the DNA matches it firmly. The size entry is marked missing in some rows and otherwise reads once, few, many or a size class.

J gene: TRBJ2-3
V gene: TRBV6-5
D gene: NA
clone size: few
CDR3 protein: CASSSHIAVSTNTQYF
CDR3 DNA: TGTGCCAGCAGTTCACATATAGCGGTTAGCACAAATACGCAGTATTTT

J gene: TRBJ2-3
V gene: TRBV5-1
D gene: TRBD1
clone size: NA
CDR3 protein: CASSPGGSSTDTQYF
CDR3 DNA: TGCGCCAGCAGCCCAGGGGGCAGTAGCACAGATACGCAGTATTTT

J gene: TRBJ1-2
V gene: TRBV27
D gene: NA
clone size: NA
CDR3 protein: CASSPTGMSYGYTF
CDR3 DNA: TGTGCCAGCAGTCCCACGGGGATGAGCTATGGCTACACCTTC

J gene: TRBJ2-4
V gene: TRBV30
D gene: NA
clone size: NA
CDR3 protein: CAWSRNSGKNIQYF
CDR3 DNA: TGTGCCTGGAGCCGAAATAGCGGCAAAAACATTCAGTACTTC

J gene: TRBJ2-3
V gene: TRBV25-1
D gene: TRBD2
clone size: few
CDR3 protein: CASSEYIGRDTQYF
CDR3 DNA: TGTGCCAGCAGTGAATATATCGGGAGGGATACGCAGTATTTT

J gene: TRBJ2-7
V gene: TRBV29-1
D gene: NA
clone size: NA
CDR3 protein: CSVEGTGSLPYEQYF
CDR3 DNA: TGCAGCGTTGAGGGTACCGGGAGTCTCCCGTACGAGCAGTACTTC

J gene: TRBJ2-7
V gene: TRBV4-1
D gene: TRBD2
clone size: NA
CDR3 protein: CASSQPGLEGVSEQYF
CDR3 DNA: TGCGCCAGCAGCCAGCCGGGACTAGAGGGAGTCTCCGAGCAGTACTTC

J gene: TRBJ1-4
V gene: TRBV7-9
D gene: TRBD1
clone size: NA
CDR3 protein: CSSSPRQGPGNEKLFF
CDR3 DNA: TGTTCCAGCAGCCCCAGACAGGGGCCCGGTAATGAAAAACTGTTTTTT

J gene: TRBJ2-7
V gene: TRBV6-5
D gene: NA
clone size: NA
CDR3 protein: CASGRDYEQYF
CDR3 DNA: TGTGCCAGCGGCAGGGACTACGAGCAGTACTTC

J gene: TRBJ2-1
V gene: TRBV5-4
D gene: TRBD2
clone size: NA
CDR3 protein: CASSSRTSGGYNEQFF
CDR3 DNA: TGTGCCAGCAGCTCTAGGACTAGCGGGGGTTACAATGAGCAGTTCTTC

J gene: TRBJ1-2
V gene: TRBV19
D gene: TRBD1
clone size: few
CDR3 protein: CASSPTSDRLGYGYTF
CDR3 DNA: TGTGCCAGTAGCCCCACCTCGGACAGGCTGGGCTATGGCTACACCTTC

J gene: TRBJ2-7
V gene: TRBV5-8
D gene: NA
clone size: NA
CDR3 protein: CASSAYEQYF
CDR3 DNA: TGTGCCAGCAGCGCCTACGAGCAGTACTTC

J gene: TRBJ1-1
V gene: TRBV18
D gene: TRBD1
clone size: NA
CDR3 protein: CASSPGKQGAVEAFF
CDR3 DNA: TGTGCCAGCTCACCGGGCAAACAGGGGGCGGTGGAAGCTTTCTTT

J gene: TRBJ1-2
V gene: TRBV18
D gene: TRBD1
clone size: NA
CDR3 protein: CASSPPGDRGLIYGYTF
CDR3 DNA: TGTGCCAGCTCACCGCCAGGGGACAGGGGCTTAATCTATGGCTACACCTTC

J gene: TRBJ2-1
V gene: TRBV27
D gene: NA
clone size: once
CDR3 protein: CASSLALYVNEQFF
CDR3 DNA: TGTGCCAGCAGTCTAGCGTTATACGTCAATGAGCAGTTCTTC

J gene: TRBJ1-5
V gene: TRBV25-1
D gene: NA
clone size: NA
CDR3 protein: CASSETTGGDLSNQPQHF
CDR3 DNA: TGTGCCAGCAGTGAAACCACCGGCGGGGACTTGAGCAATCAGCCCCAGCATTTT

J gene: TRBJ2-1
V gene: TRBV18
D gene: TRBD2
clone size: NA
CDR3 protein: CASSVTSGSYNEQFF
CDR3 DNA: TGTGCCAGCTCAGTTACTAGCGGGAGCTACAATGAGCAGTTCTTC

J gene: TRBJ2-3
V gene: TRBV5-1
D gene: NA
clone size: NA
CDR3 protein: CASSLAFQGSLKTDTQYF
CDR3 DNA: TGCGCCAGCAGCTTGGCCTTCCAGGGCTCACTTAAGACAGATACGCAGTATTTT

J gene: TRBJ2-1
V gene: TRBV27
D gene: TRBD2
clone size: NA
CDR3 protein: CASSSGTSRTYHNEQFF
CDR3 DNA: TGTGCCAGCAGTTCCGGGACTAGCAGGACGTATCACAATGAGCAGTTCTTC

J gene: TRBJ2-2
V gene: TRBV5-1
D gene: NA
clone size: NA
CDR3 protein: CASSLEWGANTGELFF
CDR3 DNA: TGCGCCAGCAGCTTGGAGTGGGGCGCGAACACCGGGGAGCTGTTTTTT

J gene: TRBJ2-7
V gene: TRBV6-4
D gene: TRBD2
clone size: NA
CDR3 protein: CASSTRLAGPYEQYF
CDR3 DNA: TGTGCCAGCAGTACCCGACTAGCGGGGCCCTACGAGCAGTACTTC

J gene: TRBJ1-1
V gene: TRBV18
D gene: NA
clone size: NA
CDR3 protein: CASSPSYPVTEAFF
CDR3 DNA: TGTGCCAGCTCACCGTCGTACCCGGTCACTGAAGCTTTCTTT

J gene: TRBJ2-7
V gene: TRBV6-6
D gene: TRBD2
clone size: NA
CDR3 protein: CASGWRESYEQYF
CDR3 DNA: TGTGCCAGCGGGTGGCGGGAGAGCTACGAGCAGTACTTC

J gene: TRBJ2-1
V gene: TRBV2
D gene: NA
clone size: NA
CDR3 protein: CASSASRGNEQFF
CDR3 DNA: TGTGCCAGCAGCGCCAGCAGGGGTAATGAGCAGTTCTTC

J gene: TRBJ2-7
V gene: TRBV6-1
D gene: TRBD1
clone size: few
CDR3 protein: CASIYDRDGGEQYF
CDR3 DNA: TGTGCCAGCATTTACGACAGGGATGGGGGCGAGCAGTACTTC

J gene: TRBJ2-7
V gene: TRBV5-1
D gene: TRBD1
clone size: NA
CDR3 protein: CASYWGTGIYEQYF
CDR3 DNA: TGCGCCAGCTATTGGGGGACAGGGATATACGAGCAGTACTTC

J gene: TRBJ1-2
V gene: TRBV29-1
D gene: NA
clone size: NA
CDR3 protein: CSVNRESYGYTF
CDR3 DNA: TGCAGCGTTAACAGGGAGAGCTATGGCTACACCTTC

J gene: TRBJ2-5
V gene: TRBV19
D gene: NA
clone size: NA
CDR3 protein: CASTPLAQPETQYF
CDR3 DNA: TGTGCCAGTACCCCGCTAGCCCAGCCGGAGACCCAGTACTTC

J gene: TRBJ1-4
V gene: TRBV6-5
D gene: NA
clone size: NA
CDR3 protein: CASSSGWGGDKLFF
CDR3 DNA: TGTGCCAGCAGTTCTGGGTGGGGGGGGGATAAACTGTTTTTT

J gene: TRBJ1-2
V gene: TRBV10-1
D gene: NA
clone size: few
CDR3 protein: CASSETRAGYGYTF
CDR3 DNA: TGCGCCAGCAGTGAGACCCGGGCGGGCTATGGCTACACCTTC

J gene: TRBJ2-7
V gene: TRBV28
D gene: NA
clone size: NA
CDR3 protein: CASSLYQVPPYEQYF
CDR3 DNA: TGTGCCAGCAGTTTATACCAGGTACCCCCCTACGAGCAGTACTTC

J gene: TRBJ1-1
V gene: TRBV5-1
D gene: NA
clone size: NA
CDR3 protein: CASRVTGNTEAFF
CDR3 DNA: TGCGCCAGCAGGGTTACAGGGAACACTGAAGCTTTCTTT

J gene: TRBJ2-7
V gene: TRBV7-3
D gene: TRBD1
clone size: NA
CDR3 protein: CASSLNTGGGYEQYF
CDR3 DNA: TGTGCCAGCAGCTTAAACACAGGGGGAGGCTACGAGCAGTACTTC

J gene: TRBJ1-1
V gene: TRBV29-1
D gene: NA
clone size: once
CDR3 protein: CSVVPGNTEAFF
CDR3 DNA: TGCAGCGTTGTCCCGGGGAACACTGAAGCTTTCTTT

J gene: TRBJ2-7
V gene: TRBV2
D gene: NA
clone size: NA
CDR3 protein: CASSERTPYEQYF
CDR3 DNA: TGTGCCAGCAGTGAAAGGACACCTTACGAGCAGTACTTC

J gene: TRBJ2-7
V gene: TRBV5-6
D gene: NA
clone size: NA
CDR3 protein: CASSLEGRAGEQYF
CDR3 DNA: TGTGCCAGCAGCTTGGAAGGGCGGGCTGGGGAGCAGTACTTC

J gene: TRBJ1-2
V gene: TRBV7-8
D gene: TRBD1
clone size: NA
CDR3 protein: CASSLEGQGYGYTF
CDR3 DNA: TGTGCCAGCAGCTTAGAGGGACAGGGGTATGGCTACACCTTC

J gene: TRBJ2-7
V gene: TRBV4-1
D gene: TRBD2
clone size: NA
CDR3 protein: CASSLETSGRGVRAYEQYF
CDR3 DNA: TGCGCCAGCAGCCTAGAGACTAGCGGGAGAGGGGTCCGGGCCTACGAGCAGTACTTC

J gene: TRBJ2-7
V gene: TRBV7-9
D gene: TRBD1
clone size: once
CDR3 protein: CASRQDRAYEQYF
CDR3 DNA: TGTGCCAGCAGGCAGGACAGGGCCTACGAGCAGTACTTC

J gene: TRBJ1-1
V gene: TRBV6-5
D gene: NA
clone size: NA
CDR3 protein: CASSYFRQGGTEAFF
CDR3 DNA: TGTGCCAGCAGTTACTTTCGGCAGGGAGGCACTGAAGCTTTCTTT

J gene: TRBJ1-4
V gene: TRBV6-5
D gene: NA
clone size: NA
CDR3 protein: CASSFTGYEKLFF
CDR3 DNA: TGTGCCAGCAGTTTTACAGGGTACGAAAAACTGTTTTTT

J gene: TRBJ1-1
V gene: TRBV2
D gene: NA
clone size: NA
CDR3 protein: CASNEPGHMNTEAFF
CDR3 DNA: TGTGCCAGCAACGAGCCGGGACACATGAACACTGAAGCTTTCTTT

J gene: TRBJ2-7
V gene: TRBV7-3
D gene: TRBD1
clone size: few
CDR3 protein: CASSPRGTGTYEQYF
CDR3 DNA: TGTGCCAGCAGCCCCCGGGGGACAGGGACCTACGAGCAGTACTTC

J gene: TRBJ2-7
V gene: TRBV11-2
D gene: TRBD2
clone size: NA
CDR3 protein: CASSLGLSSGGHKQYF
CDR3 DNA: TGTGCCAGCAGCTTGGGCCTATCTAGCGGGGGGCACAAGCAGTACTTC

J gene: TRBJ2-7
V gene: TRBV18
D gene: TRBD2
clone size: NA
CDR3 protein: CASSPLNSGRAGEQYF
CDR3 DNA: TGTGCCAGCTCACCACTCAATAGCGGGAGGGCCGGGGAGCAGTACTTC